A selection of T cell receptor beta chains follows, all from one sample in a study of Ad26.COV2.S vaccination and SARS-CoV-2 variants. The repertoire was sequenced with immunoSEQ multiplex PCR; TCRdb's copy has only in-frame clones and lacks some. This table has around 500,000 clones, roughly 87% appearing once. Specimen: peripheral blood, collected in a trial of Ad26.COV2.S vaccine versus placebo. These receptors all come from a person between 18 and 65 years old who received the Ad26.COV2.S COVID-19 vaccine or a placebo. Both conserved end residues are part of each CDR3. A D gene is named only where the DNA matches it firmly. Where a row states a size, it is once, few, many or the class of an expanded clone; other rows omit it.

>TRBJ2-1|.|.|TRBV9
TGTGCCAGCAGCGTAGTGACCGACTACAATGAGCAGTTCTTC
CASSVVTDYNEQFF
>TRBJ2-3|TRBD2|.|TRBV25-1
TGTGCCAGCAGTGAAATTAGCGGGAGTGGCACAGATACGCAGTATTTT
CASSEISGSGTDTQYF
>TRBJ2-1|.|.|TRBV6-5
TGTGCCAGCAGCTCTAACACGGTCGAGCAGTTCTTC
CASSSNTVEQFF
>TRBJ2-1|.|.|TRBV15
TGTGCCACCAGCACCCGGACAGCTACCTCCTACAATGAGCAGTTCTTC
CATSTRTATSYNEQFF
>TRBJ1-1|TRBD1|.|TRBV15
TGTGCCAGCGCTGGGACAGGGGATTACACTGAAGCTTTCTTT
CASAGTGDYTEAFF
>TRBJ2-7|.|.|TRBV5-1
TGCGCCAGCAGCTTGTTGACGGGGGTAACCTACGAGCAGTACTTC
CASSLLTGVTYEQYF
>TRBJ2-7|TRBD2|.|TRBV5-5
TGTGCCAGCAGCTCGACGGGGACTACCTACGAGCAGTACTTC
CASSSTGTTYEQYF
>TRBJ2-1|.|once|TRBV6-5
TGTGCCAGCAGTTTAGGGGCCCCCCCCAATGAGCAGTTCTTC
CASSLGAPPNEQFF
>TRBJ2-1|TRBD1|.|TRBV6-5
TGTGCCAGCAGAGTCAAACGATGGGACAGCAATGAGCAGTTCTTC
CASRVKRWDSNEQFF
>TRBJ1-1|.|.|TRBV7-8
TGTGCCAGCAGCCGAACCGACAATTACCTCGGGAACACTGAAGCTTTCTTT
CASSRTDNYLGNTEAFF
>TRBJ2-7|.|.|TRBV12-3/TRBV12-4
TGTGCCAGCAGGGGCAGTTTGTCCTACGAGCAGTACTTC
CASRGSLSYEQYF
>TRBJ1-3|.|.|TRBV28
TGTGCCAGCAGACCTCAGGGCCTAGGGGTCACCATATATTTT
CASRPQGLGVTIYF
>TRBJ1-1|.|.|TRBV6-4
TGTGCCAGCAGTGAAAACCTGAACACTGAAGCTTTCTTT
CASSENLNTEAFF
>TRBJ2-1|TRBD2|.|TRBV25-1
TGTGCCAGCAGCGGACTAGCGGGAGCTGGAATTTCCTACAATGAGCAGTTCTTC
CASSGLAGAGISYNEQFF
>TRBJ2-7|.|.|TRBV28
TGTGCCAGCAGTTTACGGGCTAGAGTCAGCGAGCAGTACTTC
CASSLRARVSEQYF
>TRBJ1-5|.|.|TRBV4-1
TGCGCCAGCAGCCAAGGGACAGACGATCAGCCCCAGCATTTT
CASSQGTDDQPQHF
>TRBJ1-5|TRBD1|.|TRBV6-1
TGTGCCAGCAGCGAAAAGGGACAGGGGGCGAATCAGCCCCAGCATTTT
CASSEKGQGANQPQHF
>TRBJ1-6|.|.|TRBV4-1
TGCGCCAGCAGCCAAGGGGGAGCGGGTTCACCCCTCCACTTT
CASSQGGAGSPLHF
>TRBJ2-1|.|.|TRBV9
TGTGCCAGCAGCTCCCAACAGGGCCCTCTCGGGGATGAGCAGTTCTTC
CASSSQQGPLGDEQFF
>TRBJ1-2|.|.|TRBV6-1
TGTGCCAGCAGTGAATTTGGGTTTAGCAGCCCCTATGGCTACACCTTC
CASSEFGFSSPYGYTF
>TRBJ2-3|TRBD1|once|TRBV10-3
TGTGCCATCGGCGAAAGACAGGGATCCACAGATACGCAGTATTTT
CAIGERQGSTDTQYF
>TRBJ2-6|.|.|TRBV18
TGTGCCAGCTCACCACAGGACATCGCCTCTGGGGCCAACGTCCTGACTTTC
CASSPQDIASGANVLTF
>TRBJ2-7|.|.|TRBV7-9
TGTGCCAGCAGCCCGTCGGGGGGCCCCTACGAGCAGTACTTC
CASSPSGGPYEQYF
>TRBJ2-1|TRBD1|.|TRBV5-1
TGCGCCAGCAGCCGCAAAGGACAGGGGGCCCACAATGAGCAGTTCTTC
CASSRKGQGAHNEQFF
>TRBJ2-2|.|.|TRBV7-3
TGTGCCAGCAGCCTCTCGACTAGCGGGGAGCTGTTTTTT
CASSLSTSGELFF
>TRBJ2-7|.|.|TRBV11-3
TGTGCCAGCAGCTTAGGGGCCGATAAAAAGGGTTACGAGCAGTACTTC
CASSLGADKKGYEQYF
>TRBJ1-6|.|.|TRBV18
TGTGCCAGCTCAGCTCTTGATGAGGGCAATTCACCCCTCCACTTT
CASSALDEGNSPLHF
>TRBJ1-2|TRBD1|few|TRBV2
TGTGCCAGCAGTGAGGGAGGGGGCTTAGTTGGCTACACCTTC
CASSEGGGLVGYTF
>TRBJ1-6|TRBD1|.|TRBV5-6
TGTGCCAGCAGCTTGAGAGACAGGGTTTATTCACCCCTCCACTTT
CASSLRDRVYSPLHF
>TRBJ2-1|TRBD2|.|TRBV24-1
TGTGCCACCAGTGATTCAACCAGCCAGCGGGGGGGTATCTATGAGCAGTTCTTC
CATSDSTSQRGGIYEQFF
>TRBJ1-5|TRBD1|.|TRBV6-5
TGTGCCAGCAGCTACAGGGGGGGCGGCAATCAGCCCCAGCATTTT
CASSYRGGGNQPQHF
>TRBJ1-1|.|.|TRBV3-1/TRBV3-2
TGTGCCAGCAGCCAAGAAAATCAGAGATTTACTGAAGCTTTCTTT
CASSQENQRFTEAFF
>TRBJ1-6|TRBD1|.|TRBV28
TGTGCCAGCAGCGGGACAGGGGTAAGTTCACCCCTCCACTTT
CASSGTGVSSPLHF
>TRBJ1-3|TRBD1|.|TRBV19
TGTGCCAGTAGTCCTCGACAGGGGGCAGGTGGAAACACCATATATTTT
CASSPRQGAGGNTIYF
>TRBJ1-1|.|.|TRBV30
TGTGCCTGGAATCGACAGGCCGTAAACGTTGAAGCTTTCTTT
CAWNRQAVNVEAFF
>TRBJ1-4|.|.|TRBV18
TGTGCCAGCTCACCACCGTGGAGTGGGGGCCAAAGTGGAAAACTGTTTTTT
CASSPPWSGGQSGKLFF
>TRBJ1-1|TRBD1|.|TRBV2
TGTGCCAGCAGAGCTAGACAGGGTGATTACACTGAAGCTTTCTTT
CASRARQGDYTEAFF
>TRBJ1-2|TRBD1|.|TRBV5-1
TGCGCCAGCAGCACCGGGACAGGGAACTATGGCTACACCTTC
CASSTGTGNYGYTF
>TRBJ1-1|TRBD1|.|TRBV7-9
TGTGCCAGCAGATCAGGGACAGGGGAGAACACTGAAGCTTTCTTT
CASRSGTGENTEAFF
>TRBJ1-1|TRBD1|.|TRBV6-4
TGTGCCAGCAGTGCGGACAGGGTAAACACTGAAGCTTTCTTT
CASSADRVNTEAFF
>TRBJ1-5|TRBD1|.|TRBV2
TGTGCCAGCAGTTACCGACAGGGTGGGAATCAGCCCCAGCATTTT
CASSYRQGGNQPQHF
>TRBJ2-3|.|.|TRBV29-1
TGCAGCGTCGGAAGGGTAGATACGCAGTATTTT
CSVGRVDTQYF
>TRBJ2-3|.|.|TRBV18
TGTGCCAGCTCACCGGACTTGCAGGGAAATTCAGATACGCAGTATTTT
CASSPDLQGNSDTQYF
>TRBJ1-1|.|.|TRBV21-1
TGTGCCATCCAGGGGGGCACTGAAGCTTTCTTT
CAIQGGTEAFF
>TRBJ2-2|.|.|TRBV19
TGTGCCAGTAGTGACGGGAGCGGGACCGGGGAGCTGTTTTTT
CASSDGSGTGELFF
>TRBJ1-1|.|.|TRBV13
TGTGCCAGCAGTTTCGGGGGGGAGAACACTGAAGCTTTCTTT
CASSFGGENTEAFF
>TRBJ1-5|.|few|TRBV6-5
TGTGCCAGCAGTTACTCTCGGGAGCCCCAGCATTTT
CASSYSREPQHF
>TRBJ2-2|TRBD2|.|TRBV5-1
TGCGCCAGCAGCTTGGGGACTAGCGGGAGGAACACCGGGGAGCTGTTTTTT
CASSLGTSGRNTGELFF
>TRBJ2-3|.|.|TRBV4-2
TGTGCCAGCAGCCAAGATTGGGCGACGTGGCAGTATTTT
CASSQDWATWQYF
>TRBJ2-7|.|.|TRBV6-5
TGTGCCAGCAGTTACTCGATGCGGAACTCCTACGAGCAGTACTTC
CASSYSMRNSYEQYF
>TRBJ1-2|.|.|TRBV3-1/TRBV3-2
TGTGCCAGCAGCCTCGGAGGGAGGGATGGCTACACCTTC
CASSLGGRDGYTF
>TRBJ2-3|.|.|TRBV7-6
TGTGCCAGCAGCTTAGAATGGGGGACGAACCCTAGCACAGATACGCAGTATTTT
CASSLEWGTNPSTDTQYF
>TRBJ1-6|TRBD1|.|TRBV19
TGTGCCAGTAGTACGGACAGGGCCGCTTTACCCCTCCACTTT
CASSTDRAALPLHF
>TRBJ1-1|TRBD1|once|TRBV18
TGTGCCAGCTCACCACCAGGGGGCTTGAACACTGAAGCTTTCTTT
CASSPPGGLNTEAFF
>TRBJ1-6|.|.|TRBV7-9
TGTGCCAGCAGCCCAGACCGGGAATCTACTTCACCCCTCCACTTT
CASSPDRESTSPLHF
>TRBJ2-1|.|.|TRBV7-2
TGTGCCAGCAGCCGTGGGGGGCGGGGCGATACAAACAATGAGCAGTTCTTC
CASSRGGRGDTNNEQFF
>TRBJ2-7|.|.|TRBV9
TGTGCCAGCAGCGTGGGTACGGGGGCTTGGGACGAGCAGTACTTC
CASSVGTGAWDEQYF
>TRBJ1-2|TRBD1|.|TRBV14
TGTGCCAGCAGCCAAATGGGACAGACCCCCTATGGCTACACCTTC
CASSQMGQTPYGYTF
>TRBJ2-1|.|.|TRBV28
TGTGCCAGCAGTTTCGGTCTTGGGGGTCTCAATGAGCAGTTCTTC
CASSFGLGGLNEQFF
>TRBJ1-4|.|.|TRBV11-2
TGTGCCAGCAGCCATTTAGCGGGGGTCCCAACTAATGAAAAACTGTTTTTT
CASSHLAGVPTNEKLFF